One and the same sample provided the 25 T cell receptor beta chains below, sequenced in a study of blood T cells in healthy people across ages. The use of a sample-barcoded 5' primer and a J-beta primer mix characterized a second PCR of roughly 7 to 12 cycles. TCRdb processed the 5' RACE reads anew with MiXCR; each CDR3 protein has one entry. The repertoire consists of approximately 800,000 distinct CDR3 sequences, with around a quarter occurring once and the leading ten covering 2.5% to 3.5%. The same data also went into a second study, on T cells of mothers and their children.

The sample consisted of blood. The origin of the receptors is a boy younger than 18 in good health.

There are a few counts of this clonotype. This chain's CDR3 is CASRTTGTQGGEQFF. In nucleotides, the CDR3 is TGTGCCAGCAGAACCACCGGGACCCAGGGGGGGGAGCAGTTCTTC. The chain links TRBV27 to TRBJ2-1; possibly TRBD1 or TRBD2 for D (7 bases each). V shed 6 bases and J shed 10 bases, with 22 bases lying between them. Germline CDR1 MNHEY, CDR2 SMNVEV (reference sequence). CDR3 length: 15 residues.

This chain links TRBV4-3 with TRBJ1-2, with TRBD1 matching over 7 bases. Germline loops: CDR1 LGHNA, CDR2 YSLEER. V was clipped by 2 bases and J by 4 bases; unmatched bases: 7. CDR3 length equals 15 residues. In DNA form, the CDR3 reads TGCGCCAGCAGCCAATCATCGGGACAGTCCTATGGCTACACCTTC. Translation: CASSQSSGQSYGYTF.

This clonotype was counted only a few times. The V gene is TRBV7-9, the J gene TRBJ1-6; D unresolved. CDR3 length: 15 amino acids. Trimming cost V 1 base and J 4 bases, with 8 bases left between them. Germline CDR1 reads SEHNR; CDR2 reads FQNEAQ (reference sequence). The CDR3 sequence: CASSLGTRYNSPLHF. The DNA for the CDR3 is TGTGCCAGCAGCTTAGGGACGAGATATAATTCACCCCTCCACTTT. Full variable domain (rest looked up from reference TRBV7-9 and TRBJ1-6): DTGVSQNPRHKITKRGQNVTFRCDPISEHNRLYWYRQTLGQGPEFLTYFQNEAQLEKSRLLSDRFSAERPKGSFSTLEIQRTEQGDSAMYLCASSLGTRYNSPLHFGNGTRLTVT.

The chain combines TRBV28 with TRBJ2-5; 8 positions agree with TRBD2. The trim removed 6 bases at V and 3 bases at J, leaving 6 bases unmatched. Germline CDR1 MDHEN, CDR2 SYDVKM. The CDR3 is 14 residues long. CDR3 sequence reads: CASRPGGAEETQYF. CDR3 sequence (DNA): TGTGCCAGCAGGCCCGGGGGGGCGGAAGAGACCCAGTACTTC.

The table lists this clonotype with a few counts. Likely a read error: the CDR3 ends without its conserved phenylalanine or tryptophan. The rearrangement uses TRBV7-9 and TRBJ1-4; 7 bases are a match to TRBD1. V trimming: 3 bases; J trimming: 4 bases; junction bases outside the gene matches: 5. Per germline, CDR1 SEHNR and CDR2 FQNEAQ (reference sequence). This CDR3 contains 15 residues. The CDR3 loop is CASSFTGTDNEKLFL. The CDR3 nucleotides are TGTGCCAGCAGCTTTACCGGGACAGATAATGAAAAACTGTTTCTT.

V usage is TRBV29-1 and J usage is TRBJ2-2; D might be TRBD1 or TRBD2, each matching 6 bases. Trimming pared 5 bases from V and 6 bases from J, leaving 7 bases between. The CDR3 extends over 11 amino acids. Germline V gene data show CDR1 as SQVTM and CDR2 as ANQGSEA. In DNA, the CDR3 is TGCAGCGTTAGGGGGGCCGGGGAGCTGTTTTTT. This gives the protein CSVRGAGELFF.

This chain links TRBV7-9 with TRBJ2-1; the match to TRBD2 covers 9 bases. The CDR3 spans 16 residues. Trimming took 5 bases from V and 7 from J; bases not matched to a gene: 12. Germline V lookup: CDR1 SEHNR, CDR2 FQNEAQ (reference sequence). This CDR3 is CASSPNLAGAQNEQFF. The CDR3 DNA is TGTGCCAGCAGCCCAAACTTAGCGGGGGCCCAAAATGAGCAGTTCTTC.

This clonotype was counted between two and nine times. The CDR3 sequence is CASSFTLGQVGRDMNTEAFF. CDR3 coding DNA: TGTGCCAGCAGCTTTACGCTGGGTCAGGTAGGGCGTGACATGAACACTGAAGCTTTCTTT. The chain has TRBV11-1 and TRBJ1-1, with D uncertain. Germline-derived CDR1 and CDR2 are SGHAT and FQDESV (reference sequence). The V end was cut by 3 bases, the J end by 0 bases, with 26 bases between. CDR3 length equals 20 residues.

There are a few counts of this clonotype. This chain connects TRBV25-1 to TRBJ1-2, with TRBD1 matching 8 bases. J lost 8 bases, V lost 4 bases, and 3 bases had no gene match. The CDR3 is 12 amino acids. The V gene's germline CDR1 is MGHDK and CDR2 SYGVNS. In DNA form, the CDR3 reads TGTGCCAGCAGTGCAGGGGGCCTAGGCTACACCTTC. This sequence encodes CASSAGGLGYTF.

This sequence joins TRBV6-6 and TRBJ2-1; D is uncertain. Trimming cost V 0 bases and J 3 bases, with 6 bases left between them. Per germline, CDR1 MNHNY and CDR2 SVGAGI (reference sequence). The CDR3 spans 14 residues. The CDR3, as DNA: TGTGCCAGCAGTTACTCGGACGGCTACAATGAGCAGTTCTTC. Protein sequence: CASSYSDGYNEQFF.

This clonotype occurred a few times. The chain recombines TRBV7-9 with TRBJ2-5; tentatively, D is TRBD1 or TRBD2 (7 bases each). The J call may be mistaken, given a closer DNA end match to TRBJ2-1. This CDR3 spans 15 amino acids. The germline gives CDR1 SEHNR, CDR2 FQNEAQ (reference sequence). Written as DNA, the CDR3 is TGTGCCAGCACCCCCTCGGCAGGGGGGGACAATGAGCAGTTCTTC. Protein: CASTPSAGGDNEQFF.

The rearrangement links TRBV5-1 to TRBJ2-5, with D perhaps TRBD1 or TRBD2 (5 bases each). Germline CDR1 reads SGHRS; CDR2 reads YFSETQ. V dropped 1 base and J dropped 4 bases, with 11 bases sitting between them. The CDR3 runs to 14 residues. The CDR3 loop is CASSLQPGGETQYF. CDR3 in DNA: TGCGCCAGCAGCTTGCAGCCTGGGGGAGAGACCCAGTACTTC.

The chain is built from TRBV15 and TRBJ1-2; the D gene is possibly TRBD1 (5 bases). The CDR3 consists of 13 residues. V was clipped by 7 bases and J by 8 bases, with 17 bases between them. From germline, CDR1 is LNHNV and CDR2 YYDKDF (reference sequence). CDR3 nucleotides: TGTGCCACCAAAGGGGCCCTCCTTTTAGGCTACACCTTC. Translated, it gives CATKGALLLGYTF. The full variable domain, with the rest looked up from reference TRBV15 and TRBJ1-2, is DAMVIQNPRYQVTQFGKPVTLSCSQTLNHNVMYWYQQKSSQAPKLLFHYYDKDFNNEADTPDNFQSRRPNTSFCFLDIRSPGLGDTAMYLCATKGALLLGYTFGSGTRLTVV.

V usage is TRBV9 and J usage is TRBJ2-3; D ambiguous. CDR3 length: 14 residues. The V gene lost 3 bases and the J gene lost 1 base, with 9 bases spanning the gap. From germline, CDR1 is SGDLS and CDR2 YYNGEE. As DNA, the CDR3 is TGTGCCAGCAGCGCCCAAGTGGGCACAGATACGCAGTATTTT. Translating it yields CASSAQVGTDTQYF.

This chain joins TRBV6-5 and TRBJ1-1; 8 bases fit TRBD1. J lost 0 bases, V lost 6 bases, and 6 bases had no gene match. The CDR3 is 15 amino acids. Germline loops: CDR1 MNHEY, CDR2 SVGAGI. CDR3 nucleotide sequence: TGTGCCAGCAGGTACAGGGGGGCGATGAACACTGAAGCTTTCTTT. It specifies CASRYRGAMNTEAFF.

The sample holds one count of this clonotype. This sequence joins TRBV23-1 and TRBJ2-3, with D possibly being TRBD2 (6 bases). TRBV23-1 is filed as an ORF, its function uncertain. Trimming stripped 8 bases from V and 1 base from J, with 13 bases between. This CDR3 is 14 amino acids long. The CDR3 DNA is TGCGCCAGCGGAGGGCAAACGGGCACAGATACGCAGTATTTT. It codes for CASGGQTGTDTQYF.

In the case of this clonotype: The junction differs from germline at one of its ends, possibly a read error. V gene TRBV29-1 combines with J gene TRBJ1-1, with a possible D match to TRBD1 (5 bases). The CDR3 covers 11 residues. Looked up from germline, CDR1 is SQVTM and CDR2 is ANQGSEA. The CDR3 here is CSVDRDSKGIF. The CDR3 DNA sequence: TGCAGCGTTGACCGGGACTCGAAGGGTATCTTT.

This clonotype was found a few times. V usage is TRBV20-1 and J usage is TRBJ1-1; D may be TRBD1 (6 bases). Trimming pared 0 bases from V and 6 bases from J, leaving 14 bases between. Germline V CDR1 and CDR2: DFQATT, SNEGSKA (reference sequence). The CDR3 spans 14 residues. The DNA for the CDR3 is TGCAGTGCTAGAGATATGGGGGGCACCGCTGAAGCTTTCTTT. Protein sequence: CSARDMGGTAEAFF.

The sample holds a few counts of this clonotype. The chain couples TRBV10-2 to TRBJ1-2, with D possibly being TRBD1 (6 bases). Trimming took 5 bases from V and 3 from J, leaving 13 bases between them. Germline V gene data show CDR1 as WSHSY and CDR2 as SAAADI. This CDR3 comprises 14 residues. CDR3 coding DNA: TGCGCCAGCAGTACCAGGGGAAGGGACTATGGCTACACCTTC. Translating gives CASSTRGRDYGYTF.

The rearrangement joins TRBV2 to TRBJ2-6; no firm D call. Trimming took off 2 bases at V and 1 base at J, with 3 bases between the two ends. Germline V gene lookup returns CDR1 SNHLY and CDR2 FYNNEI. CDR3 length: 14 amino acids. In nucleotides, the CDR3 is TGTGCCAGCAGTGAAAGGTCTGGGGCCAACGTCCTGACTTTC. This encodes CASSERSGANVLTF.

The chain is built from TRBV29-1 and TRBJ2-7, with 12 bases that match TRBD2. The CDR3 sequence is 13 residues long. The germline gives CDR1 SQVTM, CDR2 ANQGSEA. V was clipped by 6 bases and J by 5 bases; unmatched bases: 5. CDR3 sequence: CSVLTSGSHEQYF. CDR3 in DNA: TGCAGCGTCCTGACTAGCGGGAGCCACGAGCAGTACTTC.

This chain links TRBV5-1 with TRBJ2-7; TRBD1 agrees at 9 bases. Per germline, CDR1 SGHRS and CDR2 YFSETQ. The CDR3 totals 14 residues. The junction had 6 bases not matched to a gene; V was cut back by 2 bases and J by 6 bases. CDR3 coding DNA: TGCGCCAGCAGCTTCGGGACAGGGACCTGCGAGCAGTACTTC. Translating it yields CASSFGTGTCEQYF.

This clonotype occurred a few times. This sequence joins TRBV29-1 and TRBJ2-5; unclear D gene. Per the germline V gene, CDR1 is SQVTM and CDR2 is ANQGSEA. The CDR3 extends over 12 amino acids. The CDR3 reads CSSGQGQETQYF. The CDR3 DNA reads as TGCAGTTCAGGTCAAGGGCAAGAGACCCAGTACTTC. The full variable domain, its missing parts supplied by reference TRBV29-1 and TRBJ2-5, is SAVISQKPSRDICQRGTSLTIQCQVDSQVTMMFWYRQQPGQSLTLIATANQGSEATYESGFVIDKFPISRPNLTFSTLTVSNMSPEDSSIYLCSSGQGQETQYFGPGTRLLVL.

In its sample, this clonotype was seen once. V is TRBV5-1 and J is TRBJ1-1, with 7 bases lining up with TRBD1. The junction had 5 bases not matched to a gene; V was cut back by 4 bases and J by 8 bases. The CDR3 contains 12 residues. In germline, CDR1 is SGHRS, CDR2 YFSETQ. For the CDR3, the DNA is TGCGCCAGCAGCGAGACAGGGAGGGAAGCTTTCTTT. Its translation is CASSETGREAFF.

The CDR3: CASSSPSATQYF. CDR3 in DNA: TGCGCCAGCAGCTCCCCATCAGCGACCCAGTACTTC. The gene calls are TRBV5-1 and TRBJ2-5; the D is unclear. This CDR3 has 12 amino acids. The germline V gene encodes CDR1 SGHRS and CDR2 YFSETQ. V lost 3 bases and J lost 7, with 10 bases in between.